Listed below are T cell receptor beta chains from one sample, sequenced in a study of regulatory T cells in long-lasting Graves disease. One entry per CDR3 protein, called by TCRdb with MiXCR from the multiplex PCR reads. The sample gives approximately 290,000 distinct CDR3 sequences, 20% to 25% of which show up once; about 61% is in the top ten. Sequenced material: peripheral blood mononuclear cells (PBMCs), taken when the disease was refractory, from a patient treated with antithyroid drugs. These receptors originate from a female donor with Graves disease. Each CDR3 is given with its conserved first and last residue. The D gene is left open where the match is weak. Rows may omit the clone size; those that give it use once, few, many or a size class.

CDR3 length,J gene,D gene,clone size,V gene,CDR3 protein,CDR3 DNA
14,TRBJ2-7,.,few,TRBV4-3,CASSQDLGDYEQYF,TGCGCCAGCAGCCAAGATTTGGGGGACTACGAGCAGTACTTC
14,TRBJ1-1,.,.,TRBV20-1,CSADPRGKGTEAFF,TGCAGTGCGGACCCCCGGGGGAAGGGGACTGAAGCTTTCTTT
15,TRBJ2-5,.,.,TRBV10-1,CASSLGTEGQETQYF,TGCGCCAGCAGCCTCGGGACCGAGGGACAAGAGACCCAGTACTTC
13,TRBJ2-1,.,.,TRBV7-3,CASSLGRDNEQFF,TGTGCCAGCAGCTTAGGCAGGGACAATGAGCAGTTCTTC
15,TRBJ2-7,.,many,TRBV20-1,CSATSGTPNSYEQYF,TGCAGTGCTACCAGCGGGACACCCAACTCCTACGAGCAGTACTTC
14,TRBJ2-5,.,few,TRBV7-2,CASSLVEIQETQYF,TGTGCCAGCAGCTTAGTGGAGATACAAGAGACCCAGTACTTC
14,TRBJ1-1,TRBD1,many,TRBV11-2,CASSSFTGGTEAFF,TGTGCCAGCAGCTCGTTCACAGGGGGCACTGAAGCTTTCTTT
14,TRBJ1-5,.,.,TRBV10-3,CAISEMGEDQPQHF,TGTGCCATCAGTGAGATGGGTGAGGATCAGCCCCAGCATTTT
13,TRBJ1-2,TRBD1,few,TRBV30,CAWSYTRGQGYTF,TGTGCCTGGAGTTATACCAGGGGGCAAGGCTACACCTTC
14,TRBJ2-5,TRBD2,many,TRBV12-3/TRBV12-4,CASSLLALQETQYF,TGTGCCAGCAGCTTACTAGCGCTTCAAGAGACCCAGTACTTC
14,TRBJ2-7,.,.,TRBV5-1,CASSPDGSPYEQYF,TGCGCCAGCAGCCCGGACGGAAGTCCCTACGAGCAGTACTTC
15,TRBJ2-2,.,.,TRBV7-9,CASSFSGSITGELFF,TGTGCCAGCAGCTTTTCGGGGTCGATAACCGGGGAGCTGTTTTTT
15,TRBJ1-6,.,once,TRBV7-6,CASSLGPGNNSPLHF,TGTGCCAGCAGCTTAGGGCCAGGGAATAATTCACCCCTCCACTTT
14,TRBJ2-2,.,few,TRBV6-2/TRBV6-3,CASSYQATRGELFF,TGTGCCAGCAGTTACCAGGCCACCAGGGGGGAGCTGTTTTTT
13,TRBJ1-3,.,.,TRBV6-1,CASSEYAVNTIYF,TGTGCCAGCAGTGAGTACGCAGTCAACACCATATATTTT
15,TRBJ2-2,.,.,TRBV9,CASSVEGSYTGELFF,TGTGCCAGCAGCGTAGAGGGTAGTTACACCGGGGAGCTGTTTTTT
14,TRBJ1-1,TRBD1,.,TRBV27,CASSLTGGIAEAFF,TGTGCCAGCAGTTTGACAGGGGGCATCGCTGAAGCTTTCTTT
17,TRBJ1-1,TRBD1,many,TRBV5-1,CASSPRSGGQGYTEAFF,TGCGCCAGCAGCCCACGCTCAGGAGGACAGGGGTACACTGAAGCTTTCTTT
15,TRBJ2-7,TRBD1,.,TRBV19,CASRLGTDYSYEQYF,TGTGCCAGTAGACTCGGGACAGACTACTCCTACGAGCAGTACTTC
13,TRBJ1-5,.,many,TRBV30,CAWSRHPNQPQHF,TGTGCCTGGAGTCGCCATCCAAATCAGCCCCAGCATTTT
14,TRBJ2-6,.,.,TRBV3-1,CASSQDSGANVLTF,TGTGCCAGCAGCCAAGACTCTGGGGCCAACGTCCTGACTTTC
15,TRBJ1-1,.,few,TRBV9,CASSVSTGWYTEAFF,TGTGCCAGCAGCGTTTCGACAGGCTGGTATACTGAAGCTTTCTTT
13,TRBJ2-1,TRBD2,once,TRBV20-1,CSAPRTSDNEQFF,TGCAGTGCCCCTCGGACTAGTGACAATGAGCAGTTCTTC
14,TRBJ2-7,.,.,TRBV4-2,CASSQRGGVYEQYF,TGTGCCAGCAGCCAAAGGGGGGGTGTATACGAGCAGTACTTC
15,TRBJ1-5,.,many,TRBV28,CASSSLSGGNQPQHF,TGTGCCAGCAGTTCCCTATCGGGTGGCAATCAGCCCCAGCATTTT
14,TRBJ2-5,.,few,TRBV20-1,CSARSPGPRETQYF,TGCAGTGCCCGCTCTCCGGGACCTCGGGAGACCCAGTACTTC
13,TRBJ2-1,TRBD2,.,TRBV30,CAWSRGSGIEQFF,TGTGCCTGGAGTCGCGGCAGCGGGATTGAGCAGTTCTTC
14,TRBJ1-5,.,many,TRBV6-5,CASSYAGFHQPQHF,TGTGCCAGCAGTTACGCAGGGTTTCATCAGCCCCAGCATTTT
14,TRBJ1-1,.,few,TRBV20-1,CSARDRDGNTEAFF,TGCAGTGCTAGAGACAGGGACGGGAACACTGAAGCTTTCTTT
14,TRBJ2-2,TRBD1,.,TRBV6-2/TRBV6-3,CASSRGQGIGELFF,TGTGCCAGCAGTAGAGGACAGGGTATCGGGGAGCTGTTTTTT
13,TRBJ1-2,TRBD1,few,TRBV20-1,CSATIQGANGYTF,TGCAGTGCGACTATACAGGGGGCAAATGGCTACACCTTC
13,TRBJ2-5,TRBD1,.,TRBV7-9,CASSWDREETQYF,TGTGCCAGCAGCTGGGACAGGGAAGAGACCCAGTACTTC
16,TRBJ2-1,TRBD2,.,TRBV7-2,CASSAGLAGDRAEQFF,TGTGCCAGCAGCGCCGGACTAGCGGGAGACAGGGCTGAGCAGTTCTTC
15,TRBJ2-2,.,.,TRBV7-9,CASSFVQENTGELFF,TGTGCCAGCAGCTTCGTACAGGAGAACACCGGGGAGCTGTTTTTT
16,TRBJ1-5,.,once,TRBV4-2,CASSQDLAAQHGAQHF,TGTGCCAGCAGCCAAGACCTAGCGGCCCAGCATGGGGCCCAGCATTTT
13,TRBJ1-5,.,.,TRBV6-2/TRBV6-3,CASSLEPNQPQHF,TGTGCCAGCAGTTTGGAACCGAATCAGCCCCAGCATTTT
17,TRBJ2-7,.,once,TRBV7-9,CASSNSPGVAESYEQYF,TGTGCCAGCAGCAACTCCCCTGGAGTAGCGGAGTCCTACGAGCAGTACTTC
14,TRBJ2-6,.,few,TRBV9,CASSVDSGANVLTF,TGTGCCAGCAGCGTAGACTCTGGGGCCAACGTCCTGACTTTC
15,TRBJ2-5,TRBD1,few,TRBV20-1,CSASSGQDPQETQYF,TGCAGTGCTAGTTCGGGACAGGACCCCCAAGAGACCCAGTACTTC
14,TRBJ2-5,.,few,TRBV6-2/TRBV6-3,CASSYNPEQETQYF,TGTGCCAGCAGTTACAACCCAGAACAAGAGACCCAGTACTTC
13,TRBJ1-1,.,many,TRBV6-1,CASRRDPLRSAFF,TGTGCCAGCAGGCGGGACCCTCTGCGATCAGCTTTCTTT
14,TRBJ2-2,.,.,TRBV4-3,CASSQDGGSGELFF,TGCGCCAGCAGCCAAGATGGAGGATCCGGGGAGCTGTTTTTT
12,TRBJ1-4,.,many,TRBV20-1,CSARWGDEKLFF,TGCAGTGCTAGGTGGGGGGATGAAAAACTGTTTTTT
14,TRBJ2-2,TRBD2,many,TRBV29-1,CSVEPGLNTGELFF,TGCAGCGTTGAACCGGGACTAAACACCGGGGAGCTGTTTTTT
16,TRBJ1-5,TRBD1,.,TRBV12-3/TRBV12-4,CASSLERQGIHQPQHF,TGTGCCAGCAGTTTAGAGCGACAGGGTATTCATCAGCCCCAGCATTTT
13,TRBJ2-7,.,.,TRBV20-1,CSARDRAGNEQYF,TGCAGTGCTAGAGATCGGGCAGGGAACGAGCAGTACTTC
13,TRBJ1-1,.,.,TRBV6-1,CASRHLQNTEAFF,TGTGCCAGCAGACACCTTCAGAACACTGAAGCTTTCTTT
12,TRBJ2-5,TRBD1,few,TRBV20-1,CSARTGVETQYF,TGCAGTGCTAGGACAGGGGTGGAGACCCAGTACTTC
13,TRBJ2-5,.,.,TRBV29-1,CSVGRILKETQYF,TGCAGCGTGGGAAGGATACTCAAAGAGACCCAGTACTTC
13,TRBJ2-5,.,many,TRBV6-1,CASSPGIQGTQYF,TGTGCCAGCAGTCCCGGTATTCAGGGGACCCAGTACTTC
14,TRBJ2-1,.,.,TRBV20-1,CSARGRGQSNEQFF,TGCAGTGCTAGAGGCCGGGGACAAAGCAATGAGCAGTTCTTC
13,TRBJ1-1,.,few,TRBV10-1,CASSRLMNTEAFF,TGCGCCAGCAGTCGGCTGATGAACACTGAAGCTTTCTTT
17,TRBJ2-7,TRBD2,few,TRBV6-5,CASSFRRESGFSYEQYF,TGTGCCAGCAGTTTCCGGCGGGAGAGCGGGTTCTCCTACGAGCAGTACTTC
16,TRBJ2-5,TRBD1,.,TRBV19,CASTTRRTGQGETQYF,TGTGCCAGTACCACCCGTCGGACAGGGCAAGGAGAGACCCAGTACTTC
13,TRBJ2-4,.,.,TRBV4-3,CASSQDLGSIQYF,TGCGCCAGCAGCCAAGATCTGGGGTCCATTCAGTACTTC
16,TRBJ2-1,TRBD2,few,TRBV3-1,CASSQDGGSSYNEQFF,TGTGCCAGCAGCCAAGATGGCGGGAGCTCCTACAATGAGCAGTTCTTC